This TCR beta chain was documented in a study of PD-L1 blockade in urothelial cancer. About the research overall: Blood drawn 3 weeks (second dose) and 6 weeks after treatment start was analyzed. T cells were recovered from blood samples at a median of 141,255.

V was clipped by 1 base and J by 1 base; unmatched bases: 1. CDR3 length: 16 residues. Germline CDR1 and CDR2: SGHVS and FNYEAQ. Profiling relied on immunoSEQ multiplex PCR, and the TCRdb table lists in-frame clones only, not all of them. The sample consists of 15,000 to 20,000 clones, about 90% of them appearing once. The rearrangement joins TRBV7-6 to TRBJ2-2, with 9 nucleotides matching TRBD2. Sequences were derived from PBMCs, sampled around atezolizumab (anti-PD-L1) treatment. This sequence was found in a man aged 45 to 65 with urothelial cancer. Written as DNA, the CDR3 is TGTGCCAGCAGCTTAGTAGCGGGGGAGAACACCGGGGAGCTGTTTTTT. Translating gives CASSLVAGENTGELFF.